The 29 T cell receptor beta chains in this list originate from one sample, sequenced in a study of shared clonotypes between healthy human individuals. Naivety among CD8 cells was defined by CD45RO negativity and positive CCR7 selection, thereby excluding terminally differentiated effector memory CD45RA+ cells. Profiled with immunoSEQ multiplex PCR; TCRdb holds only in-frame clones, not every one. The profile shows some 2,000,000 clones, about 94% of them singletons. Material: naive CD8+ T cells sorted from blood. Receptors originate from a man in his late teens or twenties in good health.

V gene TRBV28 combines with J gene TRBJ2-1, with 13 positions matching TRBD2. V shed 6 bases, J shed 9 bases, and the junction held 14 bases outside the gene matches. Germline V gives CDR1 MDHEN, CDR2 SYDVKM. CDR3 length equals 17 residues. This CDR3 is CASSRARLAGGLGEQFF. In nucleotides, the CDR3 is TGTGCCAGCAGCCGCGCCCGACTAGCGGGGGGACTAGGTGAGCAGTTCTTC.

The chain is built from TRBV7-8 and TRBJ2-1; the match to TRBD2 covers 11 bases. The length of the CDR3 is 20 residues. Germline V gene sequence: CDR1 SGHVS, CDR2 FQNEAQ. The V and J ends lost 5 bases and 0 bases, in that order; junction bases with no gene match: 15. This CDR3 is CASSAPLAGGFLSSYNEQFF. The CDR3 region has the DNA TGTGCCAGCAGCGCTCCCCTAGCGGGAGGATTTTTGAGCTCCTACAATGAGCAGTTCTTC.

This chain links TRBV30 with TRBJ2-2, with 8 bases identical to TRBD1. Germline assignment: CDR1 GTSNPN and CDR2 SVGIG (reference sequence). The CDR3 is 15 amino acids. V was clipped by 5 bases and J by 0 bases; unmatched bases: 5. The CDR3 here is CAWQGALTNTGELFF. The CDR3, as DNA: TGTGCCTGGCAGGGGGCCCTAACGAACACCGGGGAGCTGTTTTTT.

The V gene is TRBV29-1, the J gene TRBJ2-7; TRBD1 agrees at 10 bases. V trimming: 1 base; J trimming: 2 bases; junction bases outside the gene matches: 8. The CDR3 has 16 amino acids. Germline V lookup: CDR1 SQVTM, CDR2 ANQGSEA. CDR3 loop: CSVEAPRQGATYEQYF. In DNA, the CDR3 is TGCAGCGTTGAAGCCCCCAGACAGGGGGCAACCTACGAGCAGTACTTC.

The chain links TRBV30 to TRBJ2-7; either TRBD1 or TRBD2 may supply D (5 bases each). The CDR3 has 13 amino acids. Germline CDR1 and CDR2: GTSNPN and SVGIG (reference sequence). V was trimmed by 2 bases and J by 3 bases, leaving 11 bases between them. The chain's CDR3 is CAWSFGTGYEQYF. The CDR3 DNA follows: TGTGCCTGGAGTTTCGGGACCGGCTACGAGCAGTACTTC.

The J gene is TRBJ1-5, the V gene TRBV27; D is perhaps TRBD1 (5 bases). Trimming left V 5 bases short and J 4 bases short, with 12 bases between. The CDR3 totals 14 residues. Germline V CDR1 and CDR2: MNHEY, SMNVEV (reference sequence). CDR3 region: CASSPLDMNQPQHF. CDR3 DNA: TGTGCCAGCAGTCCCCTGGACATGAATCAGCCCCAGCATTTT.

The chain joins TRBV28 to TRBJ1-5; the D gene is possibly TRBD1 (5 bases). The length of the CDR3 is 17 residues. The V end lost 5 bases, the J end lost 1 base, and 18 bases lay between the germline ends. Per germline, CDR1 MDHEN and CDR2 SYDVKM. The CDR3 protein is CASSPTGTIRSNQPQHF. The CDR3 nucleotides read TGTGCCAGCAGTCCAACCGGGACGATTAGAAGCAATCAGCCCCAGCATTTT.

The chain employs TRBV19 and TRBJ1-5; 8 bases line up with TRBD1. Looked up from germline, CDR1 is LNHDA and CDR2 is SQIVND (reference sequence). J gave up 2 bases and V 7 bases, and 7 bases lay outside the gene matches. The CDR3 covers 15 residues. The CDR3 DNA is TGTGCCAGTACTACGGACAGGGAGGGCAATCAGCCCCAGCATTTT. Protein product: CASTTDREGNQPQHF.

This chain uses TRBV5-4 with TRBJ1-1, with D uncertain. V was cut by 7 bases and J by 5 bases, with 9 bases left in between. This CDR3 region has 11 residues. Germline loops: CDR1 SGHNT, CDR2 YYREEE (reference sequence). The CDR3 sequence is CASSIGTEAFF. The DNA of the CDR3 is TGTGCCAGCTCGATAGGGACTGAAGCTTTCTTT. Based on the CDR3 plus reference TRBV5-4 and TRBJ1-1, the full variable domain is ETGVTQSPTHLIKTRGQQVTLRCSSQSGHNTVSWYQQALGQGPQFIFQYYREEENGRGNFPPRFSGLQFPNYSSELNVNALELDDSALYLCASSIGTEAFFGQGTRLTVV.

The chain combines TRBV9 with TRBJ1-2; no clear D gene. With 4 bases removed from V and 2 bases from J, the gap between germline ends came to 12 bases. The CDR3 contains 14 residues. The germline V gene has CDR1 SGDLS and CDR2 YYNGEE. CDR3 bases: TGTGCCAGCAGCCCCGGACTGGAAAACTATGGCTACACCTTC. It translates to CASSPGLENYGYTF.

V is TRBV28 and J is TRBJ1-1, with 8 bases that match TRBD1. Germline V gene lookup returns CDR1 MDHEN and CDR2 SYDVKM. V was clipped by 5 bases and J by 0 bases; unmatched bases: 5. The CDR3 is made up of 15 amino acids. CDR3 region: CASSLWTGLNTEAFF. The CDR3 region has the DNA TGTGCCAGCAGTCTCTGGACAGGGCTGAACACTGAAGCTTTCTTT.

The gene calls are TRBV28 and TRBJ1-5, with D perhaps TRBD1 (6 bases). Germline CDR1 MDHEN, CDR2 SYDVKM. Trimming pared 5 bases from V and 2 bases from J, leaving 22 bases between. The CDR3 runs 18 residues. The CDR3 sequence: CASSRPLNRGHGNQPQHF. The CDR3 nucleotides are TGTGCCAGCAGTAGGCCTCTCAACCGGGGGCATGGCAATCAGCCCCAGCATTTT.

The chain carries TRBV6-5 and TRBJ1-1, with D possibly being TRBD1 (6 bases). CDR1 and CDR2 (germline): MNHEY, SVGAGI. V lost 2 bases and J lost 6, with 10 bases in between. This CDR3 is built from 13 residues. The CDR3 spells CASSYEGVAEAFF. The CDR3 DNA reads TGTGCCAGCAGTTACGAGGGGGTAGCTGAAGCTTTCTTT.

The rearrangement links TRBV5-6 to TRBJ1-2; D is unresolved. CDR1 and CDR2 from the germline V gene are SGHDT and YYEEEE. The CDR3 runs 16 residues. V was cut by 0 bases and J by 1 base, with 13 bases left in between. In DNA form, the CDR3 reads TGTGCCAGCAGCTTGGAAGTTGAACTTTATAACTATGGCTACACCTTC. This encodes CASSLEVELYNYGYTF.

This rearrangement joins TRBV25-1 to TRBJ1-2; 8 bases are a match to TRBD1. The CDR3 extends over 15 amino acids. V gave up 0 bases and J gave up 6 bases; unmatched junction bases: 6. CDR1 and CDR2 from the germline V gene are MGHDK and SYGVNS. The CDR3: CASSEYQGALNGYTF. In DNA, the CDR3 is TGTGCCAGCAGTGAATATCAGGGGGCTCTGAATGGCTACACCTTC.

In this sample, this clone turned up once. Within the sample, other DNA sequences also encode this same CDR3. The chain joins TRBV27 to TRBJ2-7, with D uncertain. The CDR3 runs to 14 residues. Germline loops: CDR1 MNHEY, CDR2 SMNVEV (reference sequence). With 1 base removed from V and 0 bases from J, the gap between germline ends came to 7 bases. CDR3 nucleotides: TGTGCCAGCAGTTTATTTGGAAGCTCCTACGAGCAGTACTTC. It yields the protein CASSLFGSSYEQYF.

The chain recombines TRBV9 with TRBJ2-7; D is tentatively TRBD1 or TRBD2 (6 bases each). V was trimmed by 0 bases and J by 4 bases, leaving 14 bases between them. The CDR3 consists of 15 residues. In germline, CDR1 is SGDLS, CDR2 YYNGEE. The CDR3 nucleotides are TGTGCCAGCAGCGTAGATAAAACAGGGAGGTACGAGCAGTACTTC. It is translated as CASSVDKTGRYEQYF.

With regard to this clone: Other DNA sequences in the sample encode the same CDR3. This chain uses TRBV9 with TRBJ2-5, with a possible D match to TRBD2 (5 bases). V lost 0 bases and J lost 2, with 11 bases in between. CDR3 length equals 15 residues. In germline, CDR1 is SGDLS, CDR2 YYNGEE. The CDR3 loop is CASSVGPGFQETQYF. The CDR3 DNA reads TGTGCCAGCAGCGTAGGCCCGGGATTTCAAGAGACCCAGTACTTC.

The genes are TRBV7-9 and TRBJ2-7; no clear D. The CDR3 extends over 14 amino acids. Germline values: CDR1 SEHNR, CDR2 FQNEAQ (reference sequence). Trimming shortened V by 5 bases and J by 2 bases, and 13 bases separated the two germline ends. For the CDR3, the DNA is TGTGCCAGCAGCCCCGAGCTGAAGCCCTACGAGCAGTACTTC. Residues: CASSPELKPYEQYF.

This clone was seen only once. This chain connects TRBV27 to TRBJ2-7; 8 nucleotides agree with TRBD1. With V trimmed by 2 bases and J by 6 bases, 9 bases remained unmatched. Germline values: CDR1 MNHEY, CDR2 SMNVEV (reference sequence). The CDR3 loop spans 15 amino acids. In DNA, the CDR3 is TGTGCCAGCAGTTTAACCTGGGGACAGGCCGGCGAGCAGTACTTC. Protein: CASSLTWGQAGEQYF.

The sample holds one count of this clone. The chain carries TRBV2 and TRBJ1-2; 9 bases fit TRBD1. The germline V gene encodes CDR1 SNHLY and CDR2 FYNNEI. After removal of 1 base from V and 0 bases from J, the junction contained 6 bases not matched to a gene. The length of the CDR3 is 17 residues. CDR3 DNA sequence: TGTGCCAGCAGTGAAGGGACAGGGGCCCTCACTAACTATGGCTACACCTTC. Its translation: CASSEGTGALTNYGYTF.

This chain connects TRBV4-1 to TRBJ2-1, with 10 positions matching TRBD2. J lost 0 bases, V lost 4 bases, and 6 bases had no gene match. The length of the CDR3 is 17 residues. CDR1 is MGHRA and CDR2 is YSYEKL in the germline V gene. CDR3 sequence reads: CASSLRLAGFSYNEQFF. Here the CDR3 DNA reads TGCGCCAGCAGCCTCCGACTAGCGGGTTTCTCCTACAATGAGCAGTTCTTC.

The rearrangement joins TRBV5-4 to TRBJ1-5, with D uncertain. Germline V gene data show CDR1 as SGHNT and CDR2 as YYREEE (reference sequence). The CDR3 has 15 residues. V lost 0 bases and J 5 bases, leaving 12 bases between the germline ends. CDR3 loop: CASSLGLSGDQPQHF. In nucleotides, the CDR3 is TGTGCCAGCAGCTTGGGTTTGTCCGGAGATCAGCCCCAGCATTTT.

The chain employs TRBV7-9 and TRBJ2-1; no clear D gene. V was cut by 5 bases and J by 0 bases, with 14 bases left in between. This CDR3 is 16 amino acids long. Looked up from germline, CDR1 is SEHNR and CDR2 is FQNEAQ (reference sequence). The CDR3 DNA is TGTGCCAGCAGCCCCCTTCGTGGGAACTCCTACAATGAGCAGTTCTTC. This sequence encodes CASSPLRGNSYNEQFF.

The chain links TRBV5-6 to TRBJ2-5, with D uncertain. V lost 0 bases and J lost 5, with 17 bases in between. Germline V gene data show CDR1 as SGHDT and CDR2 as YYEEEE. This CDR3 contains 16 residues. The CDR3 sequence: CASSLGAFTNLETQYF. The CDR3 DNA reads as TGTGCCAGCAGCTTGGGGGCGTTTACTAACCTGGAGACCCAGTACTTC.

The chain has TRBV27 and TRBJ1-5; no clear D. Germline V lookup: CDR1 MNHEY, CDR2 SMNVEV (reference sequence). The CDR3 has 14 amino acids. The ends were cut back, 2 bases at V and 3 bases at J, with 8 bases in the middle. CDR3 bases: TGTGCCAGCAGTTTAGTCGGAGTCAATCAGCCCCAGCATTTT. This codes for CASSLVGVNQPQHF.

The CDR3 DNA sequence: TGCGCCAGCAGCGCGGGACAGGGGTACCGCGAGCAGTACTTC. Its protein product is CASSAGQGYREQYF. This chain uses TRBV5-1 with TRBJ2-7; TRBD1 matches 10 bases. Germline lookup yields CDR1 SGHRS and CDR2 YFSETQ. This CDR3 spans 14 amino acids. V lost 4 bases and J lost 6; bases outside the gene matches: 7.

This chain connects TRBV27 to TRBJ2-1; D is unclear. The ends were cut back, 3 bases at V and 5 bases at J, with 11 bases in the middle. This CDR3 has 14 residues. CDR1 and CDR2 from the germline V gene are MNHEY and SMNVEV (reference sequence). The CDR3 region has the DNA TGTGCCAGCAGTTTCCTTAACCAAGACAATGAGCAGTTCTTC. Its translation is CASSFLNQDNEQFF.

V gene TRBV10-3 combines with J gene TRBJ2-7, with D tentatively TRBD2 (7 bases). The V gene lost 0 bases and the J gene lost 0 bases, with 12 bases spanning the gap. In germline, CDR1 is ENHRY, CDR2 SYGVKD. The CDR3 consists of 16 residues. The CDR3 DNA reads TGTGCCATCAGTGAGTCGAAGGGGGGGAGCTCCTACGAGCAGTACTTC. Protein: CAISESKGGSSYEQYF.